This paragraph covers one TCR beta chain sequence. The antigen remains undetermined. This sample was included in a study of graft-versus-host responses after intestinal transplantation. Sequenced by immunoSEQ multiplex PCR; TCRdb stores in-frame clones only, minus some. The repertoire holds roughly 110,000 clones, with approximately 86% as singletons. This receptor was taken from a human donor who was the organ donor for an intestinal transplant. The sequencing here drew on unstimulated CD4+ T cells sorted from spleen or lymph node cells, taken before transplant.

CDR3 in DNA: TGTGCCAGCAGTGTTTCCGTGGGCAACAATGAGCAGTTCTTC. This sequence encodes CASSVSVGNNEQFF. The chain employs TRBV6-1 and TRBJ2-1; D gene uncertain. The CDR3 consists of 14 residues. Trimming shortened V by 4 bases and J by 5 bases, and 12 bases separated the two germline ends. CDR1 MNHNS and CDR2 SASEGT come from the germline V gene.